The T cell receptor beta chain described here comes from a study of control samples from healthy donors and cancer patients. The junction had 0 bases not matched to a gene; V was cut back by 1 base and J by 4 bases. There are 14 residues in the CDR3. The germline gives CDR1 MNHNS, CDR2 SASEGT. Data came from immunoSEQ multiplex PCR; TCRdb stores just in-frame clones and leaves some out. In the table there are about 130,000 clones, 80% to 95% of which are singletons. This clone was seen ten or more times. Sequenced: blood. The receptor was isolated from a young man in good health. This chain uses TRBV6-1 with TRBJ2-3, with 9 nucleotides matching TRBD1. CDR3 sequence: CASSEGQGADTQYF. Written as DNA, the CDR3 is TGTGCCAGCAGTGAAGGACAGGGGGCAGATACGCAGTATTTT.